These 11 T cell receptor beta chains came from one sample sequenced in a study of T cells after yellow fever vaccination. From the 5' RACE reads, TCRdb called clonotypes with MiXCR, one entry per CDR3 protein. Of approximately 110,000 distinct CDR3 sequences listed, about 7% are singletons. Source: CD4+ T cells sorted from PBMCs, taken 10 days after the first yellow fever vaccination. The origin of the receptors is a man younger than 35 who received the YFV17D yellow fever vaccine.

This clonotype was observed many times. CDR3 loop: CASSLEGGQPQHF. The CDR3 nucleotides are TGTGCCAGCAGTTTAGAGGGGGGCCAGCCCCAGCATTTT. V and J are TRBV12-3 or TRBV12-4 and TRBJ1-5; D may be TRBD1 (6 bases). The CDR3 runs to 13 residues. Between the trimmed V and J ends, which lost 1 base and 7 bases, there was a span of 8 bases.

This clonotype was detected many times. V and J are TRBV5-1 and TRBJ2-5; 12 bases are shared with TRBD1. V shed 4 bases and J 5 bases; nucleotides not matched to a gene: 6. CDR3 size: 15 residues. CDR1 and CDR2 from the germline V gene are SGHRS and YFSETQ. CDR3 protein: CASSTGTGGSETQYF. CDR3 bases: TGCGCCAGCAGCACCGGGACAGGGGGCAGCGAGACCCAGTACTTC.

This clonotype has ten or more counts. The rearrangement links TRBV3-1 to TRBJ2-7, with 8 positions matching TRBD1. The CDR3 length is 14 residues. In germline, CDR1 is LGHDT, CDR2 YNNKEL (reference sequence). Trimming removed 6 bases from V and 10 bases from J; junction bases left unmatched: 14. The CDR3 DNA follows: TGTGCCAGCAGTCTCGATACCGGGACAGGCAAACAGTACTTC. Amino acids: CASSLDTGTGKQYF.

The sample holds many counts of this clonotype. This sequence joins TRBV5-1 and TRBJ1-2, with 8 bases fitting TRBD1. Germline V gene lookup returns CDR1 SGHRS and CDR2 YFSETQ. This CDR3 is built from 13 residues. V lost 3 bases and J lost 6; bases outside the gene matches: 4. CDR3 region: CASSSLDRDGYTF. In DNA, the CDR3 is TGCGCCAGCAGCTCGTTGGACAGGGATGGCTACACCTTC.

This clonotype has only a few counts. The chain combines TRBV19 with TRBJ1-6, with TRBD1 matching 9 bases. Germline CDR1 and CDR2: LNHDA and SQIVND (reference sequence). J gave up 7 bases and V 6 bases, and 7 bases lay outside the gene matches. This CDR3 region has 15 residues. CDR3 protein: CASRRTGEYNSPLHF. In DNA, the CDR3 is TGTGCCAGTAGGAGGACAGGGGAATACAATTCACCCCTCCACTTT.

This clonotype occurred many times. This chain uses TRBV10-2 with TRBJ1-5; 7 nucleotides agree with TRBD1. In germline, CDR1 is WSHSY, CDR2 SAAADI. V was clipped by 4 bases and J by 3 bases; unmatched bases: 3. The CDR3 runs to 14 residues. CDR3: CASSGQGHNQPQHF. The CDR3 DNA follows: TGCGCCAGCAGTGGACAGGGCCACAATCAGCCCCAGCATTTT.

The V call is TRBV27, the J call TRBJ2-3; 11 bases are a match to TRBD1. From germline, CDR1 is MNHEY and CDR2 SMNVEV (reference sequence). The CDR3 contains 15 residues. J lost 4 bases, V lost 5 bases, and 5 bases had no gene match. CDR3 protein: CASSTRTGGADTQYF. The CDR3, as DNA: TGTGCCAGCAGTACCCGGACAGGGGGCGCAGATACGCAGTATTTT.

Remarks on this clonotype: This may be a read error: a much more frequent sequence differs by one nucleotide. The CDR3: CTSSLAVWKTAGTVNTEAFF. DNA of the CDR3: TGTACCAGCAGCTTGGCCGTATGGAAAACGGCTGGGACGGTGAACACTGAAGCTTTCTTT. The chain carries TRBV5-4 and TRBJ1-1; a weak D match, TRBD1 (5 bases). Per germline, CDR1 SGHNT and CDR2 YYREEE (reference sequence). There are 20 residues in the CDR3.

This clonotype has only a few counts. This chain links TRBV4-1 with TRBJ2-2; a possible D gene is TRBD2 (5 bases). CDR1 is MGHRA and CDR2 is YSYEKL in the germline V gene. Deletions cut 0 bases from V and 7 bases from J, with 9 bases between. The CDR3 totals 14 residues. The CDR3 nucleotides are TGCGCCAGCAGCCAAGAGAGGAGGCACGGGGAGCTGTTTTTT. Its translation: CASSQERRHGELFF.

There are many counts of this clonotype. This chain connects TRBV7-3 to TRBJ2-1, with a tentative D call TRBD2 (5 bases). Germline V gene data show CDR1 as SGHTA and CDR2 as FQGTGA. V was shortened by 6 bases and J by 10 bases, with 16 bases between the two germline ends. This CDR3 contains 13 residues. The CDR3 DNA reads as TGTGCCAGCAGTCAACTAGGAATTGGGGAGCAGTTCTTC. This encodes CASSQLGIGEQFF.

Ten or more counts support this clonotype. This chain links TRBV25-1 with TRBJ1-2, with D possibly matching TRBD1 (6 bases). There are 13 residues in the CDR3. V lost 3 bases and J lost 8, with 13 bases in between. Germline-derived CDR1 and CDR2 are MGHDK and SYGVNS. The CDR3 DNA sequence: TGTGCCAGCAGTGACCCGAACAGGGCCGGCTACACCTTC. This sequence encodes CASSDPNRAGYTF.